The 13 T cell receptor beta chains in this list originate from one sample, sequenced in a study of beta chain features in type 1 diabetes. All of the isolated RNA was reverse transcribed, so expressed TCRB transcripts were sequenced. Data came from immunoSEQ multiplex PCR; TCRdb stores just in-frame clones and leaves some out. This repertoire shows 200,000 to 250,000 clones, 68% found once; its top ten account for approximately 0.05%. Sequencing input: naive CD4+ T cells from blood. The origin of the receptors is a man younger than 45 in good health.

The chain uses TRBV27 and TRBJ2-1; 15 positions agree with TRBD2. This CDR3 spans 20 amino acids. V dropped 5 bases and J dropped 7; count of bases not matched to a gene: 18. CDR1 MNHEY and CDR2 SMNVEV come from the germline V gene (reference sequence). This CDR3 is CASSKEWLPGLAGGRNEQFF. The CDR3 DNA is TGTGCCAGCAGTAAAGAATGGCTACCCGGACTAGCGGGAGGGAGGAATGAGCAGTTCTTC.

The chain combines TRBV7-9 with TRBJ2-1; D not resolved. Trimming stripped 5 bases from V and 0 bases from J, with 8 bases between. The CDR3 runs to 14 residues. Germline V lookup: CDR1 SEHNR, CDR2 FQNEAQ (reference sequence). Written as DNA, the CDR3 is TGTGCCAGCAGCATAGGTAGCTCCTACAATGAGCAGTTCTTC. Its protein product is CASSIGSSYNEQFF.

This clone occurred once. The CDR3 is CASSLARDTNEQFF. The CDR3 DNA reads TGTGCCAGCAGCTTAGCCCGGGACACCAATGAGCAGTTCTTC. The chain joins TRBV7-2 to TRBJ2-1, with D perhaps matching TRBD1 (6 bases). Trimming shortened V by 0 bases and J by 6 bases, and 9 bases separated the two germline ends. This CDR3 has 14 amino acids. The germline CDR1 and CDR2 sequences are SGHTA and FQGNSA.

J is TRBJ2-1 and V is TRBV2, with 10 bases aligning to TRBD1. V shed 6 bases, J shed 4 bases, and the junction held 3 bases outside the gene matches. Per germline, CDR1 SNHLY and CDR2 FYNNEI. There are 14 residues in the CDR3. As DNA, the CDR3 is TGTGCCAGCAGGCCGGACAGGGGGTACAATGAGCAGTTCTTC. Translation: CASRPDRGYNEQFF.

This chain joins TRBV25-1 and TRBJ2-7; TRBD2 is a possible D gene (6 bases). Trimming took 8 bases from V and 0 from J, leaving 11 bases between them. The CDR3 is 13 amino acids. The germline CDR1 and CDR2 sequences are MGHDK and SYGVNS. CDR3 in amino acids: CASQRASSYEQYF. The CDR3 nucleotides are TGTGCCAGCCAGCGGGCCAGCTCCTACGAGCAGTACTTC.

The chain recombines TRBV29-1 with TRBJ2-1, with 8 bases lining up with TRBD2. Losses at the gene ends were 6 bases for V and 8 bases for J; bases not matched to a gene: 15. Germline CDR1 reads SQVTM; CDR2 reads ANQGSEA. The CDR3 length is 15 residues. CDR3: CSVPRSGGVGYEQFF. The DNA for the CDR3 is TGCAGCGTCCCACGGAGCGGGGGAGTCGGCTATGAGCAGTTCTTC.

The chain joins TRBV7-2 to TRBJ1-2; possible D gene TRBD1, 6 bases. Germline V gives CDR1 SGHTA, CDR2 FQGNSA. CDR3 size: 15 residues. With 7 bases removed from V and 3 bases from J, the gap between germline ends came to 18 bases. DNA of the CDR3: TGTGCCAGCACCCCTTCCCTGACAGGTTACTATGGCTACACCTTC. Translating it yields CASTPSLTGYYGYTF. Together with reference TRBV7-2 and TRBJ1-2, the CDR3 gives the full variable domain: GAGVSQSPSNKVTEKGKDVELRCDPISGHTALYWYRQSLGQGLEFLIYFQGNSAPDKSGLPSDRFSAERTGGSVSTLTIQRTQQEDSAVYLCASTPSLTGYYGYTFGSGTRLTVV.

The chain couples TRBV7-9 to TRBJ2-7, with no clear D. Germline CDR1 and CDR2: SEHNR and FQNEAQ (reference sequence). Trimming shortened V by 4 bases and J by 0 bases, and 13 bases separated the two germline ends. The CDR3 contains 15 residues. The CDR3 region has the DNA TGTGCCAGCAGCTCTGCGTTTGGGAACTCCTACGAGCAGTACTTC. Translating gives CASSSAFGNSYEQYF. Full variable domain (remainder filled in from reference TRBV7-9 and TRBJ2-7): DTGVSQNPRHKITKRGQNVTFRCDPISEHNRLYWYRQTLGQGPEFLTYFQNEAQLEKSRLLSDRFSAERPKGSFSTLEIQRTEQGDSAMYLCASSSAFGNSYEQYFGPGTRLTVT.

The gene calls are TRBV7-9 and TRBJ2-1; maybe TRBD1 (6 bases). Between the trimmed V and J ends, which lost 3 bases and 1 base, there was a span of 10 bases. CDR3 length: 15 amino acids. CDR1 is SEHNR and CDR2 is FQNEAQ in the germline V gene (reference sequence). The CDR3 spells CASSFPQGSYNEQFF. In DNA form, the CDR3 reads TGTGCCAGCAGCTTTCCCCAGGGGTCCTACAATGAGCAGTTCTTC.

In its sample, this clone was seen a few times. The chain combines TRBV29-1 with TRBJ1-1, with a possible D match to TRBD1 (5 bases). Germline V gene sequence: CDR1 SQVTM, CDR2 ANQGSEA. CDR3 length equals 11 residues. V shed 3 bases and J shed 13 bases, with 15 bases lying between them. DNA for the CDR3: TGCAGCGTTGAGGCAGGGTTGGTTGATTTCTTT. Translated, it gives CSVEAGLVDFF.

The rearrangement links TRBV29-1 to TRBJ2-5, with 11 bases aligning to TRBD2. Trimming cost V 3 bases and J 7 bases; bases outside gene matches: 1. The CDR3 has 12 amino acids. Germline V CDR1 and CDR2: SQVTM, ANQGSEA. The CDR3 loop reads CSVETSGATQYF. The DNA of the CDR3 is TGCAGCGTTGAGACTAGCGGGGCGACCCAGTACTTC.

This rearrangement joins TRBV5-1 to TRBJ1-1; 7 nucleotides align to TRBD1. Germline-derived CDR1 and CDR2 are SGHRS and YFSETQ. Trimming took 1 base from V and 1 from J; bases not matched to a gene: 1. This CDR3 contains 14 residues. CDR3 in amino acids: CASSLTGANTEAFF. The CDR3 coding sequence is TGCGCCAGCAGCTTGACAGGGGCGAACACTGAAGCTTTCTTT.

This sequence joins TRBV7-2 and TRBJ2-3, with 7 nucleotides matching TRBD1. The germline V gene encodes CDR1 SGHTA and CDR2 FQGNSA. V shed 6 bases, J shed 4 bases, and the junction held 4 bases outside the gene matches. This CDR3 is 13 amino acids long. CDR3 in DNA: TGTGCCAGCAGGGAAAGGGGGCCAGATACGCAGTATTTT. This codes for CASRERGPDTQYF.